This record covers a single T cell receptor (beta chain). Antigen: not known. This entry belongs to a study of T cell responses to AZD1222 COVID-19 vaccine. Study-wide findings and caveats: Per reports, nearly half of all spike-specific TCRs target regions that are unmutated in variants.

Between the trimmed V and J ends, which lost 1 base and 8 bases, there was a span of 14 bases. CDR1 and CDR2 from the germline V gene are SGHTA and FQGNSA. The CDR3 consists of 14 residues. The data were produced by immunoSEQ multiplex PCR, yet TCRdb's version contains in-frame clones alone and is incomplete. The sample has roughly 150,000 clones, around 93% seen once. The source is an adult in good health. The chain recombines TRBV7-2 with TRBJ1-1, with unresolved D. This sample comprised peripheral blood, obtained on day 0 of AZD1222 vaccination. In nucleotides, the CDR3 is TGTGCCAGCAGCTTAGATGGGAGGGCCCCCGAAGCTTTCTTT. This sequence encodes CASSLDGRAPEAFF.